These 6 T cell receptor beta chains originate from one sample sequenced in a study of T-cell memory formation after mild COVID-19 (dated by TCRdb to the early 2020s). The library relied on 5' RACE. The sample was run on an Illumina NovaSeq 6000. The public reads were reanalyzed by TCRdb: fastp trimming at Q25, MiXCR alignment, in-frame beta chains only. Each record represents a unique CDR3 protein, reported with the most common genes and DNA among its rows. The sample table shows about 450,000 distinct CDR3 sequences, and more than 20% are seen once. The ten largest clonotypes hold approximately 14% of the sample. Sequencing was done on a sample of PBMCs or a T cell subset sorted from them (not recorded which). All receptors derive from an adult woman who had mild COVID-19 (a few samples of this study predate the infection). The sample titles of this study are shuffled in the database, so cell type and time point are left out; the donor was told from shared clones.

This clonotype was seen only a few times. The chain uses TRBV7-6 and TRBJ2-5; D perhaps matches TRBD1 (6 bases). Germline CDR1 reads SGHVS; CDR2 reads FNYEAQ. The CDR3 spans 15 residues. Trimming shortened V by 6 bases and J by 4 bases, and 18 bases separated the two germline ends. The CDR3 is CASSSQGERGETQYF. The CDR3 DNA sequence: TGTGCCAGCAGTTCACAGGGCGAGAGAGGAGAGACCCAGTACTTC. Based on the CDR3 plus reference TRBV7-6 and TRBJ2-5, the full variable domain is GAGVSQSPRYKVTKRGQDVALRCDPISGHVSLYWYRQALGQGPEFLTYFNYEAQQDKSGLPNDRFSAERPEGSISTLTIQRTEQRDSAMYRCASSSQGERGETQYFGPGTRLLVL.

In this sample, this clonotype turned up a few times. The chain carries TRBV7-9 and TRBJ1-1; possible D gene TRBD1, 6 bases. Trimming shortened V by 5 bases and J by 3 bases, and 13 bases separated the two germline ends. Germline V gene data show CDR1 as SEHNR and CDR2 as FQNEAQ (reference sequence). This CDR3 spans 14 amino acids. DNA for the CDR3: TGTGCCAGCAGCAAACAGGGACCCGACACTGAAGCTTTCTTT. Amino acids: CASSKQGPDTEAFF.

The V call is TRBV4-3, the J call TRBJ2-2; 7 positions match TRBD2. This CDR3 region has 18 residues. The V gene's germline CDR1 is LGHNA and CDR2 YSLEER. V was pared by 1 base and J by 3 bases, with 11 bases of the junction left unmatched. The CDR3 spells CASSQGIRREWDTGELFF. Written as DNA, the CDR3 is TGCGCCAGCAGCCAAGGAATCCGGCGGGAGTGGGACACCGGGGAGCTGTTTTTT.

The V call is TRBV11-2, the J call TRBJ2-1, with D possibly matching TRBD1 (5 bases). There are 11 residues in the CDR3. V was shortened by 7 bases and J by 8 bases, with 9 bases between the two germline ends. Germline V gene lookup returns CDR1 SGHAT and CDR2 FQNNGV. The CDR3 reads CASIQGYEQFF. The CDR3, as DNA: TGTGCCAGCATCCAGGGTTATGAGCAGTTCTTC.

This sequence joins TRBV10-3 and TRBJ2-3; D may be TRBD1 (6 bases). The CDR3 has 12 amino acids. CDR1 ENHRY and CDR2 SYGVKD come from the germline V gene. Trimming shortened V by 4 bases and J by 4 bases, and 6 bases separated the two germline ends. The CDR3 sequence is CAISGQADTQYF. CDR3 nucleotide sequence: TGTGCCATCAGTGGACAGGCAGATACGCAGTATTTT.

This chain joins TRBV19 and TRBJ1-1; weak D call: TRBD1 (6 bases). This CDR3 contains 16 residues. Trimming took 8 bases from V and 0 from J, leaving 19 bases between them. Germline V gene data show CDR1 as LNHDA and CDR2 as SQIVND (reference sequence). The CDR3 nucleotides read TGTGCCAGTTCCAACGTGGGGGGGCTAATGAACACTGAAGCTTTCTTT. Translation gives CASSNVGGLMNTEAFF.